The T cell receptor beta chain described here comes from a study of Ad26.COV2.S vaccination and SARS-CoV-2 variants. Findings of the study overall: Non-spike TCR breadth was similar in vaccine and placebo recipients. Vaccinees showed greater spike-specific TCR breadth than placebo recipients.

The table came from immunoSEQ multiplex PCR; TCRdb's copy has only in-frame clones and leaves some out. The data contain roughly 380,000 clones, 88% of them singletons. This clone showed up just once. Its specificity is not known. From germline, CDR1 is GTSNPN and CDR2 SVGIG (reference sequence). This CDR3 is built from 14 residues. V lost 0 bases, J lost 4 bases, and 4 bases stayed unmatched. The treatment denotes: roughly 18 received Ad26.COV2.S at low or high dose, single or two shots; roughly 5 received placebo; per-sample allocation not given. All samples were drawn on day 63, counting from the first vaccine or placebo injection.

The clonotype originates from a person aged 18 to 65 who received the Ad26.COV2.S COVID-19 vaccine or a placebo. The chain combines TRBV30 with TRBJ2-3; 7 bases align to TRBD2. The sample consisted of peripheral blood, taken in a trial of Ad26.COV2.S vaccine versus placebo. The CDR3 nucleotides are TGTGCCTGGAGTGTACGCCGGGGGGCAGATACGCAGTATTTT. Translation gives CAWSVRRGADTQYF.